This section outlines one TCR beta chain sequence together with its context. Its antigen is unidentified. These data originate in a study of OX40 agonist ivuxolimab in advanced cancers. Study context: As their treatment, patients were administered ivuxolimab, an agonistic anti-OX40 (CD134) antibody. Findings and caveats of the study: The CD4+ and CD8+ T cells in the blood had expanded clonally by week 6 at 0.1 to 3.0 mg/kg. Some patients without response likewise showed low normalized clonal expansion.

Using immunoSEQ multiplex PCR, the repertoire was profiled, and TCRdb retains in-frame clones only, with some absent. The profile covers roughly 100,000 clones, with under 90% appearing a single time and 1.1% taken by the ten largest. CDR1 is MNHEY and CDR2 is SVGAGI in the germline V gene. The length of the CDR3 is 14 residues. Trimming stripped 6 bases from V and 1 base from J, with 9 bases between. The sample here was CD4+ or CD8+ T cells sorted from blood, taken in a trial of the OX40 agonist ivuxolimab. The rearrangement joins TRBV6-5 to TRBJ1-4; D gene ambiguous. The sequence was collected from an adult with an advanced solid tumor such as melanoma, head and neck, liver or kidney cancer. The CDR3 bases are TGTGCCAGCAGGCCAGTGATAACTAATGAAAAACTGTTTTTT. As protein: CASRPVITNEKLFF.